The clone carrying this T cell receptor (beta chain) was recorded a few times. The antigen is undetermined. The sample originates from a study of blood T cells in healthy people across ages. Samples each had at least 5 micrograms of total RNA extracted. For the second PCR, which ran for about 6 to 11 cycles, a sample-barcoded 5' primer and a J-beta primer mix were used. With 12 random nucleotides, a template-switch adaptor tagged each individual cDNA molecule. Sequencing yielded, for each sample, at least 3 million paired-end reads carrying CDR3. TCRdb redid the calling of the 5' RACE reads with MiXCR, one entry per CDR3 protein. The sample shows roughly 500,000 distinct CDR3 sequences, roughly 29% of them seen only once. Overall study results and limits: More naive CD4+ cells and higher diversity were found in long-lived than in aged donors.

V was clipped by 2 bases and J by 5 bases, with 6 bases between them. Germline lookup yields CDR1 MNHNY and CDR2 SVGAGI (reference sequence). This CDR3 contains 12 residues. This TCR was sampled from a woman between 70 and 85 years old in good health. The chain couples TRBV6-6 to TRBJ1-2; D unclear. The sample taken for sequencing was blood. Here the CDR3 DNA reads TGTGCCAGCAGTTACCGCTCTTATGGCTACACCTTC. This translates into CASSYRSYGYTF.